The 12 T cell receptor beta chains given below trace back to one sample, sequenced in a study of blood T cell repertoires in COVID-19. The protocol was immunoSEQ multiplex PCR, while the TCRdb copy is restricted to in-frame clones and leaves out a portion. The profile shows some 360,000 clones, more than 70% of them singletons. Sequenced sample: peripheral blood. The receptor source for this set is a woman aged 55-69 years with COVID-19, enrolled during active disease.

The chain joins TRBV5-1 to TRBJ2-5; weak D call: TRBD1 (6 bases). V was trimmed by 4 bases and J by 4 bases, leaving 14 bases between them. The CDR3 length is 14 residues. Germline assignment: CDR1 SGHRS and CDR2 YFSETQ. CDR3 loop: CASSVGAPPETQYF. The CDR3 coding sequence is TGCGCCAGCAGCGTGGGGGCCCCGCCAGAGACCCAGTACTTC.

This clone was seen a single time. The genes are TRBV21-1 and TRBJ1-1; the table gives TRBD1 as D, unverified against the DNA. TRBV21-1 counts as a pseudogene. The CDR3 runs 16 residues. CDR3 DNA sequence: TGTGCCAGCAGCATTACGGACAGGGTGGGGATCCCTGAAGCTTTCTTT. Its protein product is CASSITDRVGIPEAFF.

This clone was found once. V and J are TRBV7-9 and TRBJ1-1; tentative D call: TRBD1 (5 bases). Germline V gene sequence: CDR1 SEHNR, CDR2 FQNEAQ (reference sequence). The CDR3 extends over 13 amino acids. Between the trimmed V and J ends, which lost 5 bases and 6 bases, there was a span of 13 bases. The CDR3 region is CASSPRRVAEAFF. DNA for the CDR3: TGTGCCAGCAGCCCCCGCAGGGTGGCTGAAGCTTTCTTT.

V gene TRBV18 combines with J gene TRBJ2-1; D is unclear. Germline V lookup: CDR1 KGHSH, CDR2 LQKENI. This CDR3 contains 12 residues. The V and J ends lost 6 bases and 4 bases respectively, with 7 bases between them. CDR3 in amino acids: CASSYEYNEQFF. CDR3 nucleotides: TGTGCCAGCTCGTATGAGTACAATGAGCAGTTCTTC.

The gene calls are TRBV28 and TRBJ2-5; tentatively, D is TRBD2 (5 bases). The V end was cut by 3 bases, the J end by 5 bases, with 10 bases between. The CDR3 runs 13 residues. Germline CDR1 MDHEN, CDR2 SYDVKM. CDR3 sequence (DNA): TGTGCCAGCAGTTTTGAGGGCCCGGAGACCCAGTACTTC. It is translated as CASSFEGPETQYF. Variable domain in full (rest from reference TRBV28 and TRBJ2-5): DVKVTQSSRYLVKRTGEKVFLECVQDMDHENMFWYRQDPGLGLRLIYFSYDVKMKEKGDIPEGYSVSREKKERFSLILESASTNQTSMYLCASSFEGPETQYFGPGTRLLVL.

The count of this clone is one. V gene TRBV14 combines with J gene TRBJ2-1, with D hard to call. Trimming left V 1 base short and J 4 bases short, with 2 bases between. This CDR3 spans 12 amino acids. Germline V gene lookup returns CDR1 SGHDN and CDR2 FVKESK. The CDR3 loop reads CASSQVYNEQFF. The DNA of the CDR3 is TGTGCCAGCAGCCAAGTATACAATGAGCAGTTCTTC.

The chain links TRBV7-2 to TRBJ2-5, with 9 bases aligning to TRBD1. V lost 1 base and J lost 9; bases outside the gene matches: 3. CDR3 length equals 13 residues. Germline V gene sequence: CDR1 SGHTA, CDR2 FQGNSA. The CDR3 DNA sequence: TGTGCCAGCAGCTTAGTTGACAGGGGGGCCCAGTACTTC. It translates to CASSLVDRGAQYF.

V usage is TRBV7-3 and J usage is TRBJ1-2; TRBD1 matches 10 bases. Germline V gene data show CDR1 as SGHTA and CDR2 as FQGTGA. Unmatched junction bases numbered 5, after V lost 5 bases and J lost 8 bases. This CDR3 has 13 residues. The CDR3: CASSLTGGEGYTF. The CDR3 DNA follows: TGTGCCAGCAGCCTGACAGGGGGCGAGGGCTACACCTTC. The variable domain in full, completed from reference TRBV7-3 and TRBJ1-2, reads GAGVSQTPSNKVTEKGKYVELRCDPISGHTALYWYRQSLGQGPEFLIYFQGTGAADDSGLPNDRFFAVRPEGSVSTLKIQRTERGDSAVYLCASSLTGGEGYTFGSGTRLTVV.

DNA of the CDR3: TGCGCCAGCAGCAACGGACAGGCGAACACCGGGGAGCTGTTTTTT. This sequence encodes CASSNGQANTGELFF. The V gene is TRBV5-1, the J gene TRBJ2-2, with 7 bases that match TRBD1. The CDR3 length is 15 residues. After removal of 4 bases from V and 0 bases from J, the junction contained 3 bases not matched to a gene. Germline V CDR1 and CDR2: SGHRS, YFSETQ.

The chain is built from TRBV3-1 (or the pseudogene TRBV3-2) and TRBJ1-4, with 9 bases fitting TRBD1. Germline V gene lookup returns CDR1 LGHDT and CDR2 YNNKEL (reference sequence). The CDR3 sequence is 13 residues long. The ends lost 6 bases at V and 8 bases at J; junction bases unmatched: 4. The CDR3 region is CASRDRGGEKLFF. CDR3 nucleotides: TGTGCCAGCAGGGACAGGGGAGGAGAAAAACTGTTTTTT.

The chain recombines TRBV6-6 with TRBJ1-5; possible D gene TRBD1, 6 bases. CDR1 and CDR2 from the germline V gene are MNHNY and SVGAGI (reference sequence). This CDR3 region has 16 residues. Trimming stripped 6 bases from V and 4 bases from J, with 19 bases between. The CDR3 DNA is TGTGCCAGCAGACCAACGGGCAGGGGCCAGAATCAGCCCCAGCATTTT. It encodes CASRPTGRGQNQPQHF.

V and J are TRBV19 and TRBJ1-2; tentative D call: TRBD1 (5 bases). V was pared by 6 bases and J by 3 bases, with 11 bases between. Germline CDR1 and CDR2: LNHDA and SQIVND (reference sequence). The CDR3 loop spans 13 amino acids. CDR3 bases: TGTGCCAGTAGGTTGGGAGGGGACTATGGCTACACCTTC. Its translation is CASRLGGDYGYTF. Based on the CDR3 plus reference TRBV19 and TRBJ1-2, the full variable domain is DGGITQSPKYLFRKEGQNVTLSCEQNLNHDAMYWYRQDPGQGLRLIYYSQIVNDFQKGDIAEGYSVSREKKESFPLTVTSAQKNPTAFYLCASRLGGDYGYTFGSGTRLTVV.